A single sample is the source of the 25 T cell receptor beta chains below, sequenced in a study of blood T cell repertoires in COVID-19. Sequenced by immunoSEQ multiplex PCR; TCRdb stores in-frame clones only, minus some. The sample consists of around 400,000 clones, approximately 91% of them appearing once. Sequenced input: PBMCs or T cells enriched from blood (not recorded which). Every receptor here comes from a woman under 30 who had been exposed to COVID-19.

This clone was detected once. This chain links TRBV21-1 with TRBJ1-2; the table names TRBD1, a call not compared with the DNA. TRBV21-1 is a pseudogene segment. This CDR3 region has 18 residues. The CDR3 DNA reads as TGTGCCAGCAGCGCCTTAAAGAGGACAGGGGTGGGTGCTTATGGCTACACCTTC. It yields the protein CASSALKRTGVGAYGYTF.

The chain couples TRBV7-2 to TRBJ1-6; D is possibly TRBD1 (6 bases). V was pared by 8 bases and J by 7 bases, with 15 bases between. The length of the CDR3 is 14 residues. Germline V gives CDR1 SGHTA, CDR2 FQGNSA. DNA of the CDR3: TGTGCCAGCCGCCTGACAGGATCGAATTCACCCCTCCACTTT. As protein: CASRLTGSNSPLHF.

This clone was observed a handful of times. The chain is built from TRBV5-1 and TRBJ2-5; possibly TRBD2 for D (6 bases). Germline V lookup: CDR1 SGHRS, CDR2 YFSETQ. The V end lost 1 base, the J end lost 4 bases, and 8 bases lay between the germline ends. There are 13 residues in the CDR3. In DNA, the CDR3 is TGCGCCAGCAGCTTGCAGGGAGGAGAGACCCAGTACTTC. Translated, it gives CASSLQGGETQYF. Drawing the rest from reference TRBV5-1 and TRBJ2-5, the complete variable domain is KAGVTQTPRYLIKTRGQQVTLSCSPISGHRSVSWYQQTPGQGLQFLFEYFSETQRNKGNFPGRFSGRQFSNSRSEMNVSTLELGDSALYLCASSLQGGETQYFGPGTRLLVL.

The chain combines TRBV7-9 with TRBJ1-2; TRBD1 agrees at 9 bases. From germline, CDR1 is SEHNR and CDR2 FQNEAQ (reference sequence). The V and J ends lost 7 bases and 6 bases, in that order; junction bases with no gene match: 12. This CDR3 is 15 amino acids long. DNA of the CDR3: TGTGCCAGCAACCCCGTAGGACAGGGGAGGAATGGCTACACCTTC. Protein product: CASNPVGQGRNGYTF.

The chain uses TRBV28 and TRBJ1-5; 8 bases align to TRBD1. The CDR3 loop spans 16 amino acids. The germline V gene has CDR1 MDHEN and CDR2 SYDVKM. J gave up 6 bases and V 1 base, and 8 bases lay outside the gene matches. The CDR3 DNA sequence: TGTGCCAGCAGTTTATATCCACAGGGGGTAGGTCAGCCCCAGCATTTT. Its translation: CASSLYPQGVGQPQHF.

V gene TRBV18 combines with J gene TRBJ2-1; 10 bases agree with TRBD2. CDR1 is KGHSH and CDR2 is LQKENI in the germline V gene. The CDR3 is 18 residues long. With V trimmed by 1 base and J by 0 bases, 6 bases remained unmatched. DNA of the CDR3: TGTGCCAGCTCACCACGTTTGACTAGCGGGCGCTCCTACAATGAGCAGTTCTTC. As protein: CASSPRLTSGRSYNEQFF.

The chain is built from TRBV14 and TRBJ2-7; D is uncertain. Germline CDR1 reads SGHDN; CDR2 reads FVKESK. Trimming removed 4 bases from V and 7 bases from J, with 17 bases in between. The CDR3 consists of 14 residues. This CDR3 reads CASSPDSSPREQYF. CDR3 nucleotide sequence: TGTGCCAGCAGCCCCGACTCGAGTCCTCGGGAGCAGTACTTC.

The genes are TRBV5-6 and TRBJ2-1, with TRBD2 identical over 10 bases. Germline CDR1 is SGHDT and CDR2 is YYEEEE. J was trimmed by 0 bases and V by 3 bases; bases with no gene match: 6. There are 17 residues in the CDR3. CDR3 nucleotide sequence: TGTGCCAGCAGCTCCCCGGGACTAGCGTTCTCCTACAATGAGCAGTTCTTC. This codes for CASSSPGLAFSYNEQFF. Filled out from reference TRBV5-6 and TRBJ2-1, the complete variable domain reads DAGVTQSPTHLIKTRGQQVTLRCSPKSGHDTVSWYQQALGQGPQFIFQYYEEEERQRGNFPDRFSGHQFPNYSSELNVNALLLGDSALYLCASSSPGLAFSYNEQFFGPGTRLTVL.

CDR3 DNA sequence: TGTGCCAGCAGGACAGGGGGATCGAACTATGGCTACACCTTC. Residues: CASRTGGSNYGYTF. The J gene is TRBJ1-2, the V gene TRBV27, with 9 bases fitting TRBD1. CDR3 length: 14 residues. The germline CDR1 and CDR2 sequences are MNHEY and SMNVEV (reference sequence). The trim removed 6 bases at V and 2 bases at J, leaving 4 bases unmatched.

The table lists this clone with a count of one. This chain uses TRBV2 with TRBJ2-7, with 8 nucleotides matching TRBD2. The CDR3 spans 13 residues. Trimming at V came to 4 bases and at J to 6 bases, leaving 5 bases not matched to a gene. Looked up from germline, CDR1 is SNHLY and CDR2 is FYNNEI. CDR3 protein: CASSGTSSGEQYF. CDR3 nucleotides: TGTGCCAGCAGTGGGACTAGCTCAGGCGAGCAGTACTTC.

The chain is built from TRBV5-1 and TRBJ2-3; D gene unclear. The CDR3 is 14 residues long. Looked up from germline, CDR1 is SGHRS and CDR2 is YFSETQ. V lost 4 bases, J lost 4 bases, and 13 bases lay in between. The CDR3 loop reads CASSLVQRPDTQYF. The CDR3 coding sequence is TGCGCCAGCAGCCTTGTCCAGCGTCCAGATACGCAGTATTTT.

This clone was seen a single time. The genes are TRBV18 and TRBJ1-3, with D tentatively TRBD1 (6 bases). CDR3 length: 19 amino acids. Trimming removed 3 bases at V and 0 bases at J, with 21 bases between. Per the germline V gene, CDR1 is KGHSH and CDR2 is LQKENI. CDR3 sequence (DNA): TGTGCCAGCTCACCCTTGGGCGGCACTCCACAGGGCTCTGGAAACACCATATATTTT. It specifies CASSPLGGTPQGSGNTIYF.

Remarks on this clone: Distinct nucleotide sequences in the sample also encode this CDR3. The chain carries TRBV19 and TRBJ2-7; a possible D gene is TRBD2 (5 bases). Germline CDR1 and CDR2: LNHDA and SQIVND (reference sequence). V lost 3 bases to trimming and J lost 7 bases, with 13 bases between them. There are 13 residues in the CDR3. The CDR3 nucleotides are TGTGCCAGTAGTATCGCCGGGGTAGGGGAGCAGTACTTC. Encoded protein: CASSIAGVGEQYF. Full variable domain (missing parts from reference TRBV19 and TRBJ2-7): DGGITQSPKYLFRKEGQNVTLSCEQNLNHDAMYWYRQDPGQGLRLIYYSQIVNDFQKGDIAEGYSVSREKKESFPLTVTSAQKNPTAFYLCASSIAGVGEQYFGPGTRLTVT.

The chain carries TRBV7-2 and TRBJ2-7, with D possibly matching TRBD1 (5 bases). Germline CDR1 SGHTA, CDR2 FQGNSA. The CDR3 contains 14 residues. Trimming pared 2 bases from V and 6 bases from J, leaving 14 bases between. DNA of the CDR3: TGTGCCAGCAGCTTACTCGCCAGGGATTTCGAGCAGTACTTC. It specifies CASSLLARDFEQYF.

The chain links TRBV3-1 (or the pseudogene TRBV3-2) to TRBJ2-1; D perhaps matches TRBD1 (5 bases). Germline assignment: CDR1 LGHDT and CDR2 YNNKEL (reference sequence). The ends were cut back, 4 bases at V and 9 bases at J, with 7 bases in the middle. The CDR3 extends over 11 amino acids. The CDR3 DNA reads as TGTGCCAGCAGCCTAGGGGTTGAGCAGTTCTTC. Protein sequence: CASSLGVEQFF.

This clone was detected a few times. CDR3 sequence: CASSSLTGDRGYTF. The DNA for the CDR3 is TGTGCCAGCAGTTCTCTTACAGGGGATCGAGGCTACACCTTC. The chain joins TRBV28 to TRBJ1-2; 7 bases agree with TRBD1. Germline values: CDR1 MDHEN, CDR2 SYDVKM. There are 14 residues in the CDR3. V gave up 4 bases and J gave up 8 bases; unmatched junction bases: 10.

J is TRBJ1-1 and V is TRBV4-2; D is perhaps TRBD1 (5 bases). The germline gives CDR1 LGHNA, CDR2 YNFKEQ. This CDR3 has 14 amino acids. Trimming pared 2 bases from V and 7 bases from J, leaving 14 bases between. CDR3 residues: CASSQQGTDVEAFF. The CDR3, as DNA: TGTGCCAGCAGCCAACAGGGTACGGACGTTGAAGCTTTCTTT.

This chain connects TRBV10-2 to TRBJ2-7, with 7 bases aligning to TRBD2. CDR1 is WSHSY and CDR2 is SAAADI in the germline V gene. The length of the CDR3 is 15 residues. Trimming took 5 bases from V and 7 from J; bases not matched to a gene: 14. For the CDR3, the DNA is TGCGCCAGCAGTCCACCGGGAGGATGGGCGGAAGAGCAGTACTTC. This translates into CASSPPGGWAEEQYF.

This clone turned up a few times. CDR3 region: CASSFGPRGGGGYTF. CDR3 bases: TGTGCCAGCAGTTTCGGGCCCCGGGGGGGTGGTGGCTACACCTTC. The rearrangement links TRBV28 to TRBJ1-2; the D gene is possibly TRBD1 (5 bases). Trimming cost V 3 bases and J 7 bases, with 18 bases left between them. This CDR3 is built from 15 residues. Germline V lookup: CDR1 MDHEN, CDR2 SYDVKM.

The chain recombines TRBV4-1 with TRBJ1-3, with no clear D. Germline-derived CDR1 and CDR2 are MGHRA and YSYEKL. Trimming stripped 1 base from V and 0 bases from J, with 10 bases between. The CDR3 runs to 16 residues. CDR3 sequence (DNA): TGCGCCAGCAGCCAAGCGGCCGACTACTCTGGAAACACCATATATTTT. Translated: CASSQAADYSGNTIYF.

The J gene is TRBJ2-1, the V gene TRBV7-9; a possible D gene is TRBD2 (6 bases). Germline lookup yields CDR1 SEHNR and CDR2 FQNEAQ (reference sequence). The CDR3 is 15 residues long. V dropped 4 bases and J dropped 5 bases, with 15 bases sitting between them. The CDR3 reads CASSWSGRTNNEQFF. In DNA, the CDR3 is TGTGCCAGCAGCTGGAGCGGGCGTACCAACAATGAGCAGTTCTTC.

This clone is a singleton in its sample. V is TRBV30 and J is TRBJ1-5, with 9 bases that match TRBD1. Germline CDR1 is GTSNPN and CDR2 is SVGIG (reference sequence). This CDR3 is built from 18 residues. The ends lost 0 bases at V and 5 bases at J; junction bases unmatched: 14. For the CDR3, the DNA is TGTGCCTGGAGTGTCAAACGGGACAGGGTCCTTGGAGATCAGCCCCAGCATTTT. Protein sequence: CAWSVKRDRVLGDQPQHF.

This clone was observed once. J is TRBJ2-7 and V is TRBV9; the D gene is possibly TRBD1 (6 bases). The CDR3 extends over 15 amino acids. Germline CDR1 and CDR2: SGDLS and YYNGEE. V gave up 5 bases and J gave up 1 base, with 16 bases separating them. The CDR3 nucleotides read TGTGCCAGCAGTCCATTTGGGGGCAGTTCCTACGAGCAGTACTTC. Amino acid sequence: CASSPFGGSSYEQYF.

This chain links TRBV24-1 with TRBJ1-4; a possible D gene is TRBD1 (6 bases). The CDR3 spans 14 residues. The ends were cut back, 7 bases at V and 0 bases at J, with 8 bases in the middle. The germline V gene encodes CDR1 KGHDR and CDR2 SFDVKD. The CDR3 is CATRDSPTNEKLFF. The DNA for the CDR3 is TGTGCCACCAGGGACAGCCCAACTAATGAAAAACTGTTTTTT.

The chain links TRBV28 to TRBJ1-4; D gene uncertain. Germline V gene lookup returns CDR1 MDHEN and CDR2 SYDVKM. The CDR3 contains 14 residues. The ends were cut back, 2 bases at V and 4 bases at J, with 8 bases in the middle. The CDR3 protein is CASSLRSGNEKLFF. Written as DNA, the CDR3 is TGTGCCAGCAGTTTACGGTCCGGTAATGAAAAACTGTTTTTT.